This TCR beta chain was sequenced during a study of control samples from healthy donors and cancer patients. The V and J ends lost 0 bases and 2 bases respectively, with 5 bases between them. Germline V gene sequence: CDR1 SGDLS, CDR2 YYNGEE. The CDR3 is made up of 13 amino acids. TCRdb keeps only in-frame clones here, not all; method: immunoSEQ multiplex PCR. Among tens of thousands of clones listed, 85% to 90% were seen once. The chain combines TRBV9 with TRBJ2-5, with TRBD2 as a possible D gene (5 bases). This clonotype originated in a middle-aged man in good health. Material for sequencing was blood. CDR3 bases: TGTGCCAGCAGCGTAGGCGGGCAAGAGACCCAGTACTTC. The encoded protein is CASSVGGQETQYF.